Below are 15 T cell receptor beta chains sequenced from a single sample in a study of T cell responses to AZD1222 COVID-19 vaccine. The table came from immunoSEQ multiplex PCR; TCRdb's copy has only in-frame clones and leaves some out. The sample has some 36,000 clones, 85% to 90% seen once. Sequenced material: peripheral blood, taken on day 0 of AZD1222 vaccination. The receptors were sampled from an adult in good health.

Only one count was recorded for this clone. This chain links TRBV29-1 with TRBJ2-3, with D perhaps given as TRBD1 or TRBD2 (6 bases each). The length of the CDR3 is 18 residues. CDR1 is SQVTM, CDR2 ANQGSEA, per germline. The V end was cut by 2 bases, the J end by 6 bases, with 27 bases between. CDR3 coding DNA: TGCAGCGTTGAACCCCTTCAGTGGGAGGAGGGGGGCCAGGATACGCAGTATTTT. Protein sequence: CSVEPLQWEEGGQDTQYF.

This clone has a single count. This sequence joins TRBV15 and TRBJ2-1, with a possible D match to TRBD2 (6 bases). There are 18 residues in the CDR3. The V gene's germline CDR1 is LNHNV and CDR2 YYDKDF (reference sequence). Trimming shortened V by 0 bases and J by 0 bases, and 15 bases separated the two germline ends. DNA for the CDR3: TGTGCCACCAGCAGAGATCTCATCGGAGGGAGCTCCTACAATGAGCAGTTCTTC. The encoded protein is CATSRDLIGGSSYNEQFF.

The chain recombines TRBV11-3 with TRBJ2-5; TRBD2 agrees at 16 bases. The CDR3 runs to 17 residues. The V gene end was trimmed by 5 bases and the J gene end by 2 bases; junction bases not matched to a gene: 5. CDR1 and CDR2 (germline): SGHNT, YENEEA. CDR3 bases: TGTGCCAGCAGCCTAGGGACTAGCGGGAGGGAACAAGAGACCCAGTACTTC. Its translation is CASSLGTSGREQETQYF.

This rearrangement joins TRBV7-9 to TRBJ1-2; the D is unclear. Germline V lookup: CDR1 SEHNR, CDR2 FQNEAQ (reference sequence). The V end lost 2 bases, the J end lost 3 bases, and 10 bases lay between the germline ends. The CDR3 is made up of 14 amino acids. The CDR3 DNA reads TGTGCCAGCAGCTTATCAACGGACTACTATGGCTACACCTTC. It translates to CASSLSTDYYGYTF. The full variable domain, in which reference TRBV7-9 and TRBJ1-2 provide the parts outside the CDR3, is DTGVSQNPRHKITKRGQNVTFRCDPISEHNRLYWYRQTLGQGPEFLTYFQNEAQLEKSRLLSDRFSAERPKGSFSTLEIQRTEQGDSAMYLCASSLSTDYYGYTFGSGTRLTVV.

This chain links TRBV3-1 (or the pseudogene TRBV3-2) with TRBJ1-5; D call uncertain. The CDR3 covers 14 residues. V gave up 1 base and J gave up 3 bases, with 7 bases separating them. Germline CDR1 is LGHDT and CDR2 is YNNKEL (reference sequence). The DNA of the CDR3 is TGTGCCAGCAGCCAAGGATCTACCAATCAGCCCCAGCATTTT. It is translated as CASSQGSTNQPQHF.

The V and J genes are TRBV12-5 and TRBJ2-3; D gene ambiguous. Between the trimmed V and J ends, which lost 2 bases and 0 bases, there was a span of 3 bases. There are 13 residues in the CDR3. Germline assignment: CDR1 LGHNT and CDR2 FRNRAP. The CDR3 sequence: CASGLRSTDTQYF. CDR3 DNA: TGTGCTAGTGGTTTGAGAAGCACAGATACGCAGTATTTT.

V gene TRBV15 combines with J gene TRBJ2-1; no definite D call. Germline V lookup: CDR1 LNHNV, CDR2 YYDKDF (reference sequence). The CDR3 is 13 residues long. Trimming shortened V by 0 bases and J by 9 bases, and 9 bases separated the two germline ends. Here the CDR3 reads CATSRDLIFEQFF. The CDR3 region has the DNA TGTGCCACCAGCAGAGACCTAATTTTTGAGCAGTTCTTC.

The count of this clone is one. The V call is TRBV28, the J call TRBJ1-5; 9 nucleotides match TRBD1. Germline CDR1 and CDR2: MDHEN and SYDVKM. The CDR3 length is 14 residues. Germline trimming cut 9 bases from V and 6 bases from J; bases unmatched to any gene: 9. The CDR3 is CASHGTGISQPQHF. CDR3 DNA sequence: TGTGCCAGTCACGGGACAGGGATATCTCAGCCCCAGCATTTT.

This clone was picked up one time. The chain uses TRBV5-1 and TRBJ2-7; TRBD2 might be the D (5 bases). V was clipped by 5 bases and J by 7 bases, with 13 bases between them. Germline V CDR1 and CDR2: SGHRS, YFSETQ. This CDR3 is 12 amino acids long. The CDR3 is CASSLATGEQYF. CDR3 coding DNA: TGCGCCAGCAGTCTAGCTACGGGGGAGCAGTACTTC. Variable domain in full (rest from reference TRBV5-1 and TRBJ2-7): KAGVTQTPRYLIKTRGQQVTLSCSPISGHRSVSWYQQTPGQGLQFLFEYFSETQRNKGNFPGRFSGRQFSNSRSEMNVSTLELGDSALYLCASSLATGEQYFGPGTRLTVT.

The rearrangement uses TRBV15 and TRBJ1-1; possibly TRBD1 for D (6 bases). Germline CDR1 LNHNV, CDR2 YYDKDF (reference sequence). CDR3 length: 14 amino acids. Trimming took 1 base from V and 2 from J, leaving 8 bases between them. The CDR3 coding sequence is TGTGCCACCAGCAGAGCCAGGGGCAACACTGAAGCTTTCTTT. This gives the protein CATSRARGNTEAFF.

This clone was seen once. The CDR3 DNA follows: TGCGCCAGCAGTTTTGGTCGGTCGAAAGAGACCCAGTACTTC. Translated, it gives CASSFGRSKETQYF. V gene TRBV5-1 combines with J gene TRBJ2-5, with D uncertain. CDR1 and CDR2 (germline): SGHRS, YFSETQ. CDR3 length: 14 amino acids. V dropped 5 bases and J dropped 3 bases, with 14 bases sitting between them.

The chain is built from TRBV5-5 and TRBJ1-2, with D hard to call. This CDR3 contains 15 residues. Germline V gene sequence: CDR1 SGHKS, CDR2 YYEKEE (reference sequence). V was cut by 4 bases and J by 4 bases, with 17 bases left in between. CDR3 in amino acids: CASSVQGTEGYGYTF. The CDR3 DNA follows: TGTGCCAGCAGCGTTCAAGGCACCGAGGGCTATGGCTACACCTTC.

The genes are TRBV7-9 and TRBJ1-2, with TRBD1 identical over 7 bases. The CDR3 sequence is 14 residues long. The germline gives CDR1 SEHNR, CDR2 FQNEAQ (reference sequence). V was pared by 3 bases and J by 4 bases, with 5 bases of the junction left unmatched. CDR3 DNA: TGTGCCAGCAGCTTGACAGGGACCGGCTATGGCTACACCTTC. Translated: CASSLTGTGYGYTF.

CDR3 in DNA: TGTGCCAGTAGTAAACAGGGGATGAACACTGAAGCTTTCTTT. Its translation: CASSKQGMNTEAFF. The chain employs TRBV19 and TRBJ1-1; 7 bases map to TRBD1. Germline values: CDR1 LNHDA, CDR2 SQIVND (reference sequence). J was trimmed by 0 bases and V by 4 bases; bases with no gene match: 2. This CDR3 contains 14 residues.

This chain links TRBV4-1 with TRBJ2-1; TRBD2 agrees at 11 bases. Germline V CDR1 and CDR2: MGHRA, YSYEKL. V trimming: 6 bases; J trimming: 5 bases; junction bases outside the gene matches: 15. The CDR3 runs 18 residues. DNA for the CDR3: TGCGCCAGCAGTCACCTACTAGCGGGGGCTCTCCAGGACAATGAGCAGTTCTTC. This encodes CASSHLLAGALQDNEQFF.